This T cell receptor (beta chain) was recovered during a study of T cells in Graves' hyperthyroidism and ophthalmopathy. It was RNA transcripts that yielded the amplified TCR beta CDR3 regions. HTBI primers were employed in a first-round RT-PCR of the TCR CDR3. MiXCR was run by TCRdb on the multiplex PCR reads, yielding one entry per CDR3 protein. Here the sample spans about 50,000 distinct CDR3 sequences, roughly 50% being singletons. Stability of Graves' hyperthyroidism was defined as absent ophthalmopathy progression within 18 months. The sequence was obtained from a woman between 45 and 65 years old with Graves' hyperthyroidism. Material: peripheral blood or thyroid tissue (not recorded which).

CDR3 residues: CASSSTIGNQPQHF. Here the CDR3 DNA reads TGTGCCAGCAGCTCAACAATAGGGAATCAGCCCCAGCATTTT. J is TRBJ1-5 and V is TRBV12-3 or TRBV12-4; D is uncertain. The V end was cut by 6 bases, the J end by 4 bases, with 13 bases between. The CDR3 covers 14 residues.